The source of this T cell receptor (beta chain) is a study of blood T cell repertoires in COVID-19. The germline CDR1 and CDR2 sequences are SGHTA and FQGNSA. V gave up 3 bases and J gave up 7 bases, with 10 bases separating them. CDR3 length: 13 amino acids. Authors' data handling: Estimates of nucleated cell counts were drawn from the amplification of reference gene primers. Using immunoSEQ multiplex PCR, the repertoire was profiled, and TCRdb retains in-frame clones only, with some absent. V and J calls plus clone size are reproduced from that table; the DNA served to infer D and trimming. The data show around 280,000 clones, with approximately 86% seen just once and roughly 1.3% held by the top ten.

The sequence was obtained from a man between 65 and 80 years old with acute or convalescent COVID-19. The rearrangement uses TRBV7-2 and TRBJ2-1; TRBD1 might be the D (6 bases). The sample was peripheral blood. The CDR3 protein is CASSFAQGNEQFF. The CDR3 DNA reads as TGTGCCAGCAGCTTTGCACAGGGAAATGAGCAGTTCTTC.